The 7 T cell receptor beta chains below all came from one sample that was sequenced in a study of PD-L1 blockade in urothelial cancer. Data came from immunoSEQ multiplex PCR; TCRdb stores just in-frame clones and leaves some out. The sample includes 100,000 to 150,000 clones, roughly 88% of them seen just once. Specified time point: peripheral blood 6 weeks after treatment start. The sequenced sample was PBMCs, obtained around atezolizumab (anti-PD-L1) treatment. The receptor set was obtained from a man aged 50 to 60 with urothelial cancer.

This chain joins TRBV2 and TRBJ2-5; TRBD2 matches at 7 bases. With 4 bases clipped from V and 7 bases from J, the junction kept 6 bases outside the gene matches. The CDR3 is 13 residues long. The germline CDR1 and CDR2 sequences are SNHLY and FYNNEI. The CDR3 loop is CASSALAEGTQYF. Written as DNA, the CDR3 is TGTGCCAGCAGTGCGCTAGCGGAGGGGACCCAGTACTTC.

The chain employs TRBV5-1 and TRBJ2-2; 9 bases align to TRBD1. Germline V gives CDR1 SGHRS, CDR2 YFSETQ. The CDR3 runs 17 residues. After removal of 0 bases from V and 1 base from J, the junction contained 4 bases not matched to a gene. In nucleotides, the CDR3 is TGCGCCAGCAGCTTGGCCCGGGACAGGGTGAACACCGGGGAGCTGTTTTTT. Its translation is CASSLARDRVNTGELFF. Full variable domain (remainder filled in from reference TRBV5-1 and TRBJ2-2): KAGVTQTPRYLIKTRGQQVTLSCSPISGHRSVSWYQQTPGQGLQFLFEYFSETQRNKGNFPGRFSGRQFSNSRSEMNVSTLELGDSALYLCASSLARDRVNTGELFFGEGSRLTVL.

V usage is TRBV6-1 and J usage is TRBJ2-7; TRBD1 agrees at 9 bases. The J segment lost 0 bases and the V segment lost 6 bases, leaving 3 bases of the junction unmatched. CDR1 is MNHNS, CDR2 SASEGT, per germline. This CDR3 spans 14 amino acids. Here the CDR3 reads CASRPGQGSYEQYF. In nucleotides, the CDR3 is TGTGCCAGCAGACCGGGACAGGGCTCCTACGAGCAGTACTTC.

The V gene is TRBV29-1, the J gene TRBJ1-2; 7 bases map to TRBD1. Germline loops: CDR1 SQVTM, CDR2 ANQGSEA. The CDR3 has 11 residues. V shed 7 bases, J shed 7 bases, and the junction held 6 bases outside the gene matches. The CDR3 region has the DNA TGCAGCGAGAAGACAGGGAGTGGCTACACCTTC. It specifies CSEKTGSGYTF.

This clone was seen a handful of times. The chain combines TRBV30 with TRBJ2-1, with 11 bases that match TRBD2. In germline, CDR1 is GTSNPN, CDR2 SVGIG (reference sequence). The CDR3 spans 16 residues. V lost 3 bases and J lost 0; bases outside the gene matches: 4. The CDR3 DNA reads as TGTGCCTGGAGGGATACTAGCGGGAGCTCCTACAATGAGCAGTTCTTC. Its protein is CAWRDTSGSSYNEQFF. Full variable domain (rest looked up from reference TRBV30 and TRBJ2-1): SQTIHQWPATLVQPVGSPLSLECTVEGTSNPNLYWYRQAAGRGLQLLFYSVGIGQISSEVPQNLSASRPQDRQFILSSKKLLLSDSGFYLCAWRDTSGSSYNEQFFGPGTRLTVL.

This clone was found once. The genes are TRBV7-2 and TRBJ1-1; D perhaps matches TRBD1 (6 bases). CDR1 SGHTA and CDR2 FQGNSA come from the germline V gene. This CDR3 has 15 amino acids. Trimming shortened V by 3 bases and J by 9 bases, and 20 bases separated the two germline ends. CDR3 DNA: TGTGCCAGCAGCTTCGGGGGGGCCTCACCAGGGAAAGCTTTCTTT. Residues: CASSFGGASPGKAFF.

The V gene is TRBV30, the J gene TRBJ2-7, with D possibly matching TRBD2 (7 bases). The V gene's germline CDR1 is GTSNPN and CDR2 SVGIG (reference sequence). V was pared by 3 bases and J by 4 bases, with 19 bases between. The CDR3 covers 15 residues. CDR3 sequence reads: CAWSEAGAWLYEQYF. The CDR3 nucleotides are TGTGCCTGGAGCGAGGCGGGGGCGTGGTTGTACGAGCAGTACTTC. The full variable domain, its missing parts supplied by reference TRBV30 and TRBJ2-7, is SQTIHQWPATLVQPVGSPLSLECTVEGTSNPNLYWYRQAAGRGLQLLFYSVGIGQISSEVPQNLSASRPQDRQFILSSKKLLLSDSGFYLCAWSEAGAWLYEQYFGPGTRLTVT.